Sequencing of this TCR beta chain was carried out in a study of OX40 agonist ivuxolimab in advanced cancers. General notes on the study: Ivuxolimab was an agonistic, fully human IgG2 monoclonal antibody directed against OX40 (CD134), a costimulatory receptor. Intravenous ivuxolimab was administered to patients every 2 weeks at six dose levels: 0.01, 0.1, 0.3, 1.5, 3 and 10 mg/kg. Of the roughly 51 patients in dose escalation, some 20 had hepatocellular carcinoma, about 15 had melanoma, 9 had renal cell carcinoma and 9 had head and neck cancer. In the dose-escalation cohort, more than 75% of patients were male, and the mean age was around 60 years, with a range of about 23 to 90. Patients were allowed to have had prior anti-PD-1, anti-PD-L1 or anti-CTLA-4 therapy, and 40% of the dose-escalation patients had been treated with checkpoint inhibitors. Partial responses occurred in three dose-escalation patients: two with cutaneous melanoma and one with hepatocellular carcinoma. The point of sequencing TCRbeta in the periphery was to test whether ivuxolimab changed TCR sequence diversity and drove clonal T-cell expansion. The paper covers the monotherapy dose-escalation part of the phase I ivuxolimab trial, which included N of about 50 patients.

Relative to germline, V is 0 bases shorter and J is 7 bases shorter, with 24 bases between their ends. The CDR3, cysteine through phenylalanine, is 17 amino acids long. CDR3 DNA is the only sequence kept; it has 51 bases, read in frame from the first base. Looking up the germline V gene (reference sequence) yields CDR1 GTSNPN and CDR2 SVGIG. Patients with a history of autoimmune disease or receiving systemic immunosuppression were excluded from the trial. Peripheral blood for TCR sequencing was drawn from every dose cohort at baseline, at cycle 4 day 1 and at cycle 7 day 1. Samples were obtained from an open-label, multicenter, first-in-human phase I dose-escalation trial of ivuxolimab. Adults with locally advanced or metastatic melanoma, renal cell carcinoma, hepatocellular carcinoma or head and neck squamous cell carcinoma were enrolled in the trial. CD4+ and CD8+ T cells were sorted separately from peripheral blood before TCR sequencing.

Genomic DNA was isolated from the sorted cells so that the TCRbeta CDR3 region could be sequenced. TCRbeta CDR3 regions were sequenced using the immunoSEQ Assay. TCRdb obtained this table from immuneACCESS and retained in-frame rearrangements with V and J assigned. These tables miss some clones; where compared with another copy, unresolved V genes account for less than half of the shortfall, and the remainder is unexplained. This sample holds about 40,000 clones; roughly 88% were observed only once. In total, the top ten clones hold approximately 23% of the sample. Comments on this clone: Which antigen it targets is not known. Per-base qualities were not stored, and no clone one base away is much larger.

Paper-wide results and their limitations: After ivuxolimab, more expanded clones were found on average in CD8+ T cells than in CD4+ T cells. At doses of 0.1 to 3.0 mg/kg, clonal expansion of both CD4+ and CD8+ T cells in blood was seen between baseline and week 6. Low levels of normalized T-cell clonal expansion were also shown by some nonresponding patients. In the 0.1-3.0 mg/kg groups, partial responders were among the patients with the lowest normalized peripheral clonal expansion, particularly in CD8+ T cells. Antigen specificity was not determined for the clonally expanded peripheral T cells.

The sample consisted of CD4+ or CD8+ T cells sorted from blood, taken in a trial of the OX40 agonist ivuxolimab. The chain couples TRBV30 to TRBJ2-5; no D gene is confidently identified. The origin of this receptor is an adult with an advanced solid tumor such as melanoma, head and neck, liver or kidney cancer. DNA sequence: TGTGCCTGGAGTGTACCCGAGTTAGGAGAAAGATTTGGGACCCAGTACTTC. Its translation is CAWSVPELGERFGTQYF. Where the CDR3 stops, the reference TRBV30 and TRBJ2-5 genes take over; the full variable domain is SQTIHQWPATLVQPVGSPLSLECTVEGTSNPNLYWYRQAAGRGLQLLFYSVGIGQISSEVPQNLSASRPQDRQFILSSKKLLLSDSGFYLCAWSVPELGERFGTQYFGPGTRLLVL.